The sequence of this T cell receptor (beta chain) was determined in a study of blood T cell repertoires in COVID-19. Study background: COVID-19 samples, acute and convalescent, were from the United States, Italy and Spain. In each case, the material was cDNA or gDNA derived from T cells, B-cell-depleted T cells, or PBMCs.

This CDR3 is built from 16 residues. Germline lookup yields CDR1 LGHNA and CDR2 YSLEER. V was trimmed by 0 bases and J by 7 bases, leaving 15 bases between them. Original analysis: Reference gene primer amplification in the assay estimated nucleated cell counts. Assay: immunoSEQ multiplex PCR; the TCRdb copy retains only in-frame clones and omits some. For V, J and clone size, that table is used; D and trimming come from the DNA. This table holds approximately 280,000 clones, approximately 91% found once. The J gene is TRBJ1-4, the V gene TRBV4-3; perhaps TRBD1 as D (6 bases). This clonotype was obtained from a woman aged 55-70 years with acute or convalescent COVID-19. Sequencing input: peripheral blood. The chain's CDR3 is CASSQERRGKSEKLFF. The CDR3 nucleotides are TGCGCCAGCAGCCAAGAGAGAAGGGGGAAGAGTGAAAAACTGTTTTTT.